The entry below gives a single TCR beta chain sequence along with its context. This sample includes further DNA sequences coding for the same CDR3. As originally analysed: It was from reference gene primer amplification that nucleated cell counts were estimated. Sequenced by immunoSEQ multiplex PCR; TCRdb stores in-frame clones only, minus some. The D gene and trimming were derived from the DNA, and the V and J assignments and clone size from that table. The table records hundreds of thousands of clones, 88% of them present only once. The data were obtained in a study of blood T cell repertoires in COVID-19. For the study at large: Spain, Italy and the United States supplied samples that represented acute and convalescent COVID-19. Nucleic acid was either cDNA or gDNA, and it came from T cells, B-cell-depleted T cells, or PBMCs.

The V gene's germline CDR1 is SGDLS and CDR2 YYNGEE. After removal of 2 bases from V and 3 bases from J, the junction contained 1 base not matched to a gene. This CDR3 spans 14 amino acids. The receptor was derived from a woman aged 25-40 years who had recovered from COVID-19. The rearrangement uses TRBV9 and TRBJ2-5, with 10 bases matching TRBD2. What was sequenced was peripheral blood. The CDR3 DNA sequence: TGTGCCAGCAGCGTCCTAGCGGGGGAAGAGACCCAGTACTTC. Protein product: CASSVLAGEETQYF.